This entry concerns a single T cell receptor (beta chain). Its antigen remains unidentified. The data stem from a study of T cell repertoires in cytomegalovirus infection. For the study at large: CMV epitopes in the study were HLA-C-restricted (recently identified) and HLA-B-restricted (well studied). CMV infection together with matching HLA type was indicated by public TCR beta signatures. General study results and limits: Within the response measured ex vivo, HLA-C-restricted CMV-specific TCR beta clonotypes were dominant.

TCRdb fed the reads into MiXCR, producing one record per CDR3 protein. The table has about 700,000 distinct CDR3 sequences, roughly 30% seen once. CDR1 is LGHDT, CDR2 YNNKEL, per germline (reference sequence). The CDR3 extends over 13 amino acids. V lost 1 base and J lost 7, with 10 bases in between. Sequenced material: cultured PBMCs, taken from culture after CMV antigen stimulation. The V gene is TRBV3-1, the J gene TRBJ1-2; D remains unclear. The source of this sequence is a human donor in good health (CMV status not recorded). Some clones in this sample may be carry-over from other donors' samples. In nucleotides, the CDR3 is TGTGCCAGCAGCCAAGGGGGTCGCGGTGGCTACACCTTC. Protein: CASSQGGRGGYTF.